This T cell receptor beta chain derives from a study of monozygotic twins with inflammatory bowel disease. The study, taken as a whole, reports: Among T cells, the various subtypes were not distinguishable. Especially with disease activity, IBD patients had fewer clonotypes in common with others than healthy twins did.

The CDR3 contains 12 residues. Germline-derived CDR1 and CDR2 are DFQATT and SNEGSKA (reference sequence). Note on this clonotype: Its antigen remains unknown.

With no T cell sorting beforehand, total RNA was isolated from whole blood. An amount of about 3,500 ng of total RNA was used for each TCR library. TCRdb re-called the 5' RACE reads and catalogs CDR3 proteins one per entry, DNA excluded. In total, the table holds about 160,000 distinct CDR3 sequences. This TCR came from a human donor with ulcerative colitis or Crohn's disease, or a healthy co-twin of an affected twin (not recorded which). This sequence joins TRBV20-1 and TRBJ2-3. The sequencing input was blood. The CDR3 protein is CSVTGSMDTQYF.